This T cell receptor beta chain emerged from a study of T cell changes during pregnancy in multiple sclerosis. The CDR3 runs to 16 residues. V lost 0 bases to trimming and J lost 0 bases, with 10 bases between them. The germline V gene encodes CDR1 SGDLS and CDR2 YYNGEE. Produced via immunoSEQ multiplex PCR; TCRdb's table is partial and in-frame only. This sample has about 45,000 clones, with more than 85% found just once. Specimen: CD8+ T cells from peripheral blood mononuclear cells, collected in the second trimester of pregnancy. J is TRBJ2-1 and V is TRBV9; D perhaps matches TRBD2 (5 bases). This TCR came from a female donor with multiple sclerosis, enrolled in a pregnancy study. The CDR3 loop is CASSVGLGNSYNEQFF. The CDR3 DNA is TGTGCCAGCAGCGTAGGTCTCGGGAACTCCTACAATGAGCAGTTCTTC.